These 10 T cell receptor beta chains originate from one sample sequenced in a study of T cells in localized non-small cell lung cancer. The assay was immunoSEQ multiplex PCR, and TCRdb's table has in-frame clones only and misses some. The sample lists around 35,000 clones, around 85% occurring once. The input for sequencing was peripheral blood, taken before any cancer treatment. Every receptor here comes from a woman aged 35-75 years with stage I lung adenocarcinoma.

The sample holds one count of this clone. This rearrangement joins TRBV7-9 to TRBJ1-1, with D hard to call. V lost 2 bases, J lost 1 base, and 8 bases lay in between. CDR3 length: 14 amino acids. Germline lookup yields CDR1 SEHNR and CDR2 FQNEAQ (reference sequence). This chain's CDR3 is CASSLIDGNTEAFF. The CDR3 nucleotides read TGTGCCAGCAGCTTAATCGACGGGAACACTGAAGCTTTCTTT.

The rearrangement links TRBV2 to TRBJ2-3; D might be TRBD2 (5 bases). V lost 0 bases, J lost 0 bases, and 13 bases lay in between. The CDR3 sequence is 17 residues long. CDR1 SNHLY and CDR2 FYNNEI come from the germline V gene. This chain's CDR3 is CASSEASTRPSTDTQYF. As DNA, the CDR3 is TGTGCCAGCAGTGAAGCCTCCACTAGACCTAGCACAGATACGCAGTATTTT.

This clone is a singleton in its sample. The CDR3 region has the DNA TGTGCCAGCTTTAATCGACAGAGCTATGGCTACACCTTC. This sequence encodes CASFNRQSYGYTF. The V and J genes are TRBV5-8 and TRBJ1-2; D might be TRBD1 (5 bases). Trimming shortened V by 7 bases and J by 4 bases, and 14 bases separated the two germline ends. Germline lookup yields CDR1 SGHTS and CDR2 YDEGEE. The CDR3 sequence is 13 residues long.

J is TRBJ1-2 and V is TRBV2; TRBD1 might be the D (6 bases). CDR1 and CDR2 (germline): SNHLY, FYNNEI. This CDR3 is built from 13 residues. Trimming removed 4 bases from V and 6 bases from J, with 12 bases in between. The CDR3 nucleotides read TGTGCCAGCAGTGGACGAAGACAGGATGGCTACACCTTC. Translated, it gives CASSGRRQDGYTF.

Note on this clone: At one end, the junction sequence differs from germline, possibly due to a read error. This chain links TRBV5-1 with TRBJ2-5, with 7 bases identical to TRBD1. Germline CDR1 is SGHRS and CDR2 is YFSETQ. The CDR3 extends over 14 amino acids. This CDR3 reads CASRLGDSQETQYF. The CDR3 nucleotides are TGCGCCAGCAGGTTGGGGGACAGCCAAGAGACCCAGTACTTC.

V usage is TRBV18 and J usage is TRBJ1-6; 7 bases align to TRBD1. CDR1 is KGHSH, CDR2 LQKENI, per germline. The CDR3 is 16 residues long. Germline trimming cut 2 bases from V and 9 bases from J; bases unmatched to any gene: 10. CDR3 region: CASSPTSGQLSSPLHF. The DNA of the CDR3 is TGTGCCAGCTCACCAACATCGGGACAGCTTTCTTCACCCCTCCACTTT.

CDR3: CASSPRQGGGSGANVLTF. CDR3 nucleotide sequence: TGTGCCAGCTCACCACGACAGGGAGGGGGTTCTGGGGCCAACGTCCTGACTTTC. The chain carries TRBV18 and TRBJ2-6; tentatively, D is TRBD1 or TRBD2 (7 bases each). CDR1 is KGHSH, CDR2 LQKENI, per germline. The CDR3 contains 18 residues. V gave up 1 base and J gave up 1 base, with 14 bases separating them.

A few counts support this clone. This chain joins TRBV30 and TRBJ1-5; D call uncertain. Per germline, CDR1 GTSNPN and CDR2 SVGIG (reference sequence). The germline V and J ends were trimmed by 0 bases and 0 bases, with 9 bases remaining between them. CDR3 length: 15 residues. The CDR3 sequence is CAWSVRQNSNQPQHF. CDR3 DNA: TGTGCCTGGAGTGTCCGGCAGAATAGCAATCAGCCCCAGCATTTT.

The DNA for the CDR3 is TGTGCCAGCAGTTACTCGATTCAGGCCTATGGCTACACCTTC. Translating it yields CASSYSIQAYGYTF. V is TRBV6-5 and J is TRBJ1-2; no clear D gene. V lost 0 bases and J lost 4, with 9 bases in between. The CDR3 spans 14 residues. Germline V gene sequence: CDR1 MNHEY, CDR2 SVGAGI.

This clone was seen more than once but under ten times. The chain employs TRBV9 and TRBJ2-5, with D possibly matching TRBD2 (5 bases). This CDR3 has 16 amino acids. CDR1 is SGDLS, CDR2 YYNGEE, per germline. Trimming cost V 4 bases and J 5 bases, with 21 bases left between them. The CDR3 DNA follows: TGTGCCAGCAGCTTATTCGGACTCCTCTCCGGGGAGACCCAGTACTTC. Its translation is CASSLFGLLSGETQYF.